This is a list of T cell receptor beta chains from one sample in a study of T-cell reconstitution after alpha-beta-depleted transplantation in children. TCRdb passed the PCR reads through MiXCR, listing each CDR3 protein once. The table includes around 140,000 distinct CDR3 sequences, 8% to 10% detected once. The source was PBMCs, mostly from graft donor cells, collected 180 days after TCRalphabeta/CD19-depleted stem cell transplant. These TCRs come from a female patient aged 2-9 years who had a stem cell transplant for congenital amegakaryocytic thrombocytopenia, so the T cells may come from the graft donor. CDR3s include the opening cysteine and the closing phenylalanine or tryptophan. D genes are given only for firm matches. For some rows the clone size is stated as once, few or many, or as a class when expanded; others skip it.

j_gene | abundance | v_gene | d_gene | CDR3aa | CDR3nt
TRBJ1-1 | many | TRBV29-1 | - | CSVDAGFRAEAFF | TGCAGCGTGGACGCAGGGTTTCGAGCTGAAGCTTTCTTT
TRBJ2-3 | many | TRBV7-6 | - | CASSLRGRDTQYF | TGTGCCAGCAGCTTACGGGGGAGAGATACGCAGTATTTT
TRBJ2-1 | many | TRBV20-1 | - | CSAQTSRPYNEQFF | TGCAGTGCCCAAACTAGCCGCCCCTACAATGAGCAGTTCTTC
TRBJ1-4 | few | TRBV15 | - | CATSSPGTPATNEKLFF | TGTGCCACCAGCAGCCCCGGGACACCTGCAACTAATGAAAAACTGTTTTTT
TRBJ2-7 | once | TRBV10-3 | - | CAIRRQVGNYEQYF | TGTGCCATCAGACGACAGGTGGGGAACTACGAGCAGTACTTC
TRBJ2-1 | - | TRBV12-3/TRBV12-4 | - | CASRIQYEQFF | TGTGCCAGCCGGATACAATATGAGCAGTTCTTC
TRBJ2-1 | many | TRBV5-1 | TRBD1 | CASSPDRSSYNEQFF | TGCGCCAGCAGCCCGGACAGGAGCTCCTACAATGAGCAGTTCTTC
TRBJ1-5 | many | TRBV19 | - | CASSVPGTGLHQPQHF | TGTGCCAGTAGTGTCCCCGGGACGGGACTTCATCAGCCCCAGCATTTT
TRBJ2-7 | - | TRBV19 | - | CASSPGDGSYEQYF | TGTGCCAGTAGCCCGGGGGACGGTTCCTACGAGCAGTACTTC
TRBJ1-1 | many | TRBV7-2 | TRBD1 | CASSFHQGEDTEAFF | TGTGCCAGCAGCTTCCATCAGGGGGAGGACACTGAAGCTTTCTTT
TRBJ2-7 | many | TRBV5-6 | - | CASSLTTEQYF | TGTGCCAGCAGCTTGACTACCGAGCAGTACTTC
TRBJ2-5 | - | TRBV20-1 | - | CSARPLLETQYF | TGCAGTGCTAGGCCATTATTAGAGACCCAGTACTTC
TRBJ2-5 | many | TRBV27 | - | CASSLNVTAQETQYF | TGTGCCAGCAGTTTGAATGTGACGGCTCAAGAGACCCAGTACTTC
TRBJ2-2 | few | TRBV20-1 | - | CSARGLRPTGELFF | TGCAGTGCTAGAGGGCTGCGACCCACCGGGGAGCTGTTTTTT
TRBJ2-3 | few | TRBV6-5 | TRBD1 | CASSRGTGRPYF | TGTGCCAGCAGCCGAGGGACAGGGAGACCGTATTTT
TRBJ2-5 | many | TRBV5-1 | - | CASSLLGHPQETQYF | TGCGCCAGCAGCTTGTTGGGGCATCCTCAAGAGACCCAGTACTTC
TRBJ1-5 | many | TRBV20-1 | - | CSATGQISNQPQHF | TGCAGTGCTACTGGACAGATTAGCAATCAGCCCCAGCATTTT
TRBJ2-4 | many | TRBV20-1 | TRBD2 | CSAEGLAGVAKNIQYF | TGCAGTGCTGAGGGCCTAGCGGGGGTTGCCAAAAACATTCAGTACTTC
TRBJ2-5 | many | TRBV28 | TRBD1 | CASSLQGARETQYF | TGTGCCAGCAGTCTACAGGGGGCCCGGGAGACCCAGTACTTC
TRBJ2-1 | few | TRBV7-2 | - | CASSVPTTTQDNEQFF | TGTGCCAGCAGCGTCCCGACAACTACCCAAGACAATGAGCAGTTCTTC
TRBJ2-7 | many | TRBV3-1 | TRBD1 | CASRGQGEQYF | TGTGCCAGCAGGGGACAGGGGGAGCAGTACTTC